A single sample is the source of the 16 T cell receptor beta chains below, sequenced in a study of blood T cell repertoires in COVID-19. Measured with immunoSEQ multiplex PCR; TCRdb has only the in-frame clones, and not every one. Of 410,000 or so clones listed, over 75% are singletons. The specimen was peripheral blood. These TCRs come from a woman aged 40 to 50 with COVID-19, enrolled during active disease.

The V gene is TRBV7-9, the J gene TRBJ1-2; weak D call: TRBD1 (6 bases). This CDR3 region has 15 residues. Germline lookup yields CDR1 SEHNR and CDR2 FQNEAQ (reference sequence). V gave up 5 bases and J gave up 1 base, with 14 bases separating them. CDR3 in amino acids: CASSLGIGGNYGYTF. The CDR3 DNA sequence: TGTGCCAGCAGCCTCGGGATAGGGGGTAACTATGGCTACACCTTC.

The chain joins TRBV12-5 to TRBJ1-2, with 8 bases lining up with TRBD1. The germline V gene has CDR1 LGHNT and CDR2 FRNRAP. With 6 bases clipped from V and 11 bases from J, the junction kept 8 bases outside the gene matches. This CDR3 has 12 residues. The CDR3 loop reads CASGPRTGQYTF. CDR3 coding DNA: TGTGCTAGTGGACCCCGGACAGGGCAGTACACCTTC.

This clone showed up just a few times. The chain recombines TRBV9 with TRBJ1-5, with D maybe TRBD1 (5 bases). Germline V gene sequence: CDR1 SGDLS, CDR2 YYNGEE. The CDR3 sequence is 14 residues long. Trimming removed 3 bases at V and 0 bases at J, with 7 bases between. In nucleotides, the CDR3 is TGTGCCAGCAGCGCGACAGATAGCAATCAGCCCCAGCATTTT. Translating gives CASSATDSNQPQHF.

This clone appeared a single time. V is TRBV5-1 and J is TRBJ2-5; D uncertain. The CDR3 is made up of 13 amino acids. Trimming cost V 3 bases and J 2 bases, with 8 bases left between them. Germline V gene sequence: CDR1 SGHRS, CDR2 YFSETQ. CDR3 coding DNA: TGCGCCAGCAGCTCCACATCACAAGAGACCCAGTACTTC. Its protein product is CASSSTSQETQYF.

J is TRBJ2-1 and V is TRBV27; D unresolved. The CDR3 sequence is 12 residues long. V lost 4 bases and J lost 4, with 5 bases in between. Germline V gene data show CDR1 as MNHEY and CDR2 as SMNVEV (reference sequence). The CDR3 bases are TGTGCCAGCAGTTCCACTTACAATGAGCAGTTCTTC. This translates into CASSSTYNEQFF.

This sequence joins TRBV5-1 and TRBJ2-2; 11 bases are a match to TRBD2. The ends lost 6 bases at V and 2 bases at J; junction bases unmatched: 6. Germline CDR1 reads SGHRS; CDR2 reads YFSETQ. The CDR3 covers 16 residues. Written as DNA, the CDR3 is TGCGCCAGCACGCTAGCGGGGGGCTCTAACACCGGGGAGCTGTTTTTT. Translated, it gives CASTLAGGSNTGELFF.

The chain couples TRBV7-9 to TRBJ2-1; 9 positions agree with TRBD2. With 2 bases clipped from V and 10 bases from J, the junction kept 6 bases outside the gene matches. The CDR3 extends over 14 amino acids. Germline V lookup: CDR1 SEHNR, CDR2 FQNEAQ (reference sequence). Here the CDR3 DNA reads TGTGCCAGCAGCTTACGGCGGGAGGGCTTGGAGCAGTTCTTC. This codes for CASSLRREGLEQFF.

The rearrangement links TRBV27 to TRBJ1-1; 12 bases map to TRBD1. This CDR3 is 16 amino acids long. Per the germline V gene, CDR1 is MNHEY and CDR2 is SMNVEV (reference sequence). The ends lost 7 bases at V and 9 bases at J; junction bases unmatched: 15. In DNA, the CDR3 is TGTGCCAGCACCCCCGGGACAGGGGGCCCCCGGTATAAAGCTTTCTTT. This gives the protein CASTPGTGGPRYKAFF.

The V gene is TRBV5-1, the J gene TRBJ1-1; TRBD1 matches at 9 bases. The V gene end was trimmed by 1 base and the J gene end by 5 bases; junction bases not matched to a gene: 6. The CDR3 spans 15 residues. The V gene's germline CDR1 is SGHRS and CDR2 YFSETQ. The CDR3, as DNA: TGCGCCAGCAGCTTGATGACAGGGGGAGGAACTGAAGCTTTCTTT. Translation gives CASSLMTGGGTEAFF. Filled out from reference TRBV5-1 and TRBJ1-1, the complete variable domain reads KAGVTQTPRYLIKTRGQQVTLSCSPISGHRSVSWYQQTPGQGLQFLFEYFSETQRNKGNFPGRFSGRQFSNSRSEMNVSTLELGDSALYLCASSLMTGGGTEAFFGQGTRLTVV.

V is TRBV7-2 and J is TRBJ1-1; possible D gene TRBD1, 5 bases. V dropped 4 bases and J dropped 8 bases, with 17 bases sitting between them. CDR3 length equals 14 residues. Germline lookup yields CDR1 SGHTA and CDR2 FQGNSA. Here the CDR3 reads CASSSFSGAGEAFF. CDR3 sequence (DNA): TGTGCCAGCAGCTCTTTTAGTGGGGCGGGGGAAGCTTTCTTT.

This rearrangement joins TRBV7-8 to TRBJ1-5, with 10 bases aligning to TRBD1. This CDR3 is built from 15 residues. With 4 bases clipped from V and 7 bases from J, the junction kept 7 bases outside the gene matches. Germline loops: CDR1 SGHVS, CDR2 FQNEAQ. Here the CDR3 reads CASSYDRGRGQPQHF. The CDR3 DNA is TGTGCCAGCAGCTACGACAGGGGGCGCGGACAGCCCCAGCATTTT.

This rearrangement joins TRBV29-1 to TRBJ2-2, with 10 bases fitting TRBD1. The V gene end was trimmed by 5 bases and the J gene end by 5 bases; junction bases not matched to a gene: 5. CDR1 SQVTM and CDR2 ANQGSEA come from the germline V gene. The CDR3 is 14 residues long. CDR3 residues: CSVFRDRGTGELFF. For the CDR3, the DNA is TGCAGCGTTTTCCGGGACAGGGGTACCGGGGAGCTGTTTTTT.

This clone was recorded a few times. The CDR3 sequence is CASSLRQGLKAFF. DNA of the CDR3: TGTGCCAGCAGTTTGCGACAGGGCTTAAAGGCTTTCTTT. The V call is TRBV6-5, the J call TRBJ1-1; the match to TRBD1 covers 7 bases. Germline CDR1 and CDR2: MNHEY and SVGAGI. The CDR3 has 13 residues. V shed 4 bases and J 11 bases; nucleotides not matched to a gene: 10.

The chain has TRBV7-2 and TRBJ2-3; no clear D. The CDR3 contains 15 residues. CDR1 is SGHTA and CDR2 is FQGNSA in the germline V gene. Between the trimmed V and J ends, which lost 5 bases and 0 bases, there was a span of 12 bases. In DNA form, the CDR3 reads TGTGCCAGCAGCCCAGGCGTCATGAGCACAGATACGCAGTATTTT. The encoded protein is CASSPGVMSTDTQYF.

The chain links TRBV6-5 to TRBJ1-4; 8 bases fit TRBD1. With V trimmed by 2 bases and J by 7 bases, 6 bases remained unmatched. The CDR3 has 15 amino acids. Germline assignment: CDR1 MNHEY and CDR2 SVGAGI. CDR3 DNA sequence: TGTGCCAGCAGTTACGACAGGGGTCGGGGTGAAAAACTGTTTTTT. It encodes CASSYDRGRGEKLFF.

The chain employs TRBV20-1 and TRBJ1-1; no clear D gene. The ends were cut back, 6 bases at V and 8 bases at J, with 10 bases in the middle. Germline CDR1 DFQATT, CDR2 SNEGSKA (reference sequence). The CDR3 covers 10 residues. CDR3 coding DNA: TGCAGTGCCCGACTTGGGGAAGCTTTCTTT. It codes for CSARLGEAFF.